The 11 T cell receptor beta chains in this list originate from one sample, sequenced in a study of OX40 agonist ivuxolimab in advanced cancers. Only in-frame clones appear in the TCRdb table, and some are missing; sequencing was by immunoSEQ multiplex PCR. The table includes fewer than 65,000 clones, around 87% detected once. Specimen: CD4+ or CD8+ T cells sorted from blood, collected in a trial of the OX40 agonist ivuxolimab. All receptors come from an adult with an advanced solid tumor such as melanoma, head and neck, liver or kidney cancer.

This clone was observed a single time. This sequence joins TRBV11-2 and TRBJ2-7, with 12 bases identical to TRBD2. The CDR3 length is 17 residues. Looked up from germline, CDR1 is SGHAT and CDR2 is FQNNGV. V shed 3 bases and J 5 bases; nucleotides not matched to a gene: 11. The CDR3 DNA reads TGTGCCAGCAGCTTGGTCCTCCTAGCGGGGGGGGCCCACGAGCAGTACTTC. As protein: CASSLVLLAGGAHEQYF.

The CDR3 reads CASSYELREAFF. CDR3 bases: TGTGCCAGCAGTTACGAGCTGCGTGAAGCTTTCTTT. The rearrangement uses TRBV6-6 and TRBJ1-1; D not resolved. V was clipped by 2 bases and J by 7 bases, with 8 bases between them. Germline V lookup: CDR1 MNHNY, CDR2 SVGAGI (reference sequence). The CDR3 length is 12 residues.

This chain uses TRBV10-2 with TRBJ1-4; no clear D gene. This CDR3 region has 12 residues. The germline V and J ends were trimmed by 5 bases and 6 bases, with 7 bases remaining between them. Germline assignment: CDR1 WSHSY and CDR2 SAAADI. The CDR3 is CASSLGYEKLFF. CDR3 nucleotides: TGCGCCAGCAGTCTCGGATATGAAAAACTGTTTTTT.

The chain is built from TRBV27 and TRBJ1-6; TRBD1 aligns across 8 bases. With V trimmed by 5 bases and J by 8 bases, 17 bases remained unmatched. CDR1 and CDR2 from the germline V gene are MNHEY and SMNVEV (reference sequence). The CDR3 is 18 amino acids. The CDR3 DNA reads TGTGCCAGCAGTGCACGACAGGGGAGTAAAATTGGAGATTCACCCCTCCACTTT. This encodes CASSARQGSKIGDSPLHF.

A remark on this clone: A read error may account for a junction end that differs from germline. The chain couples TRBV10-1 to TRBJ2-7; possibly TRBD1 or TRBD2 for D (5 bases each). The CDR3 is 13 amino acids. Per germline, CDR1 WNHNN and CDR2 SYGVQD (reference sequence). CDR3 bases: TGCGCCAGCAGTGCCTCGAAAGGGACCGCCTTCAACTTC. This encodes CASSASKGTAFNF.

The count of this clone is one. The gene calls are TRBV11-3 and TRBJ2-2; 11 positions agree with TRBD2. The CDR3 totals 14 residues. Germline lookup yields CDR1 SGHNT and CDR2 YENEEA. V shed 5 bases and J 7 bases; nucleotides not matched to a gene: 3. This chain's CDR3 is CASSTGTSGGELFF. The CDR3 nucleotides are TGTGCCAGCAGCACGGGGACTAGCGGCGGGGAGCTGTTTTTT. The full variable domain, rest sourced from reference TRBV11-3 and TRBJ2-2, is EAGVVQSPRYKIIEKKQPVAFWCNPISGHNTLYWYLQNLGQGPELLIRYENEEAVDDSQLPKDRFSAERLKGVDSTLKIQPAELGDSAVYLCASSTGTSGGELFFGEGSRLTVL.

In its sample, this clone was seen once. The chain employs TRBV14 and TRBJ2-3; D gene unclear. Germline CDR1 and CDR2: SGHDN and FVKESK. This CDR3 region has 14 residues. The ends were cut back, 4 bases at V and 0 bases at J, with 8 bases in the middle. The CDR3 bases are TGTGCCAGCAGCCGCGTAGGGAGCACAGATACGCAGTATTTT. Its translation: CASSRVGSTDTQYF.

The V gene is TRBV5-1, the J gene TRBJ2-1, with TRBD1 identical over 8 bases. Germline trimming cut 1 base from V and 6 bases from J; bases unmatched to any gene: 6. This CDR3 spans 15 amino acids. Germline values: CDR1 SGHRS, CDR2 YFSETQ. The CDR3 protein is CASSLQGTGGNEQFF. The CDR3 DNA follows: TGCGCCAGCAGCTTGCAGGGAACAGGGGGCAATGAGCAGTTCTTC.

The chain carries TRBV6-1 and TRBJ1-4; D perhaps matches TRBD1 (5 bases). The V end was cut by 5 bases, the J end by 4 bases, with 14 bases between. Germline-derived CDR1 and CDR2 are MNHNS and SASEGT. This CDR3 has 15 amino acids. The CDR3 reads CASSQDSGGNEKLFF. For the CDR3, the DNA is TGTGCCAGCAGTCAAGACAGCGGGGGTAATGAAAAACTGTTTTTT.

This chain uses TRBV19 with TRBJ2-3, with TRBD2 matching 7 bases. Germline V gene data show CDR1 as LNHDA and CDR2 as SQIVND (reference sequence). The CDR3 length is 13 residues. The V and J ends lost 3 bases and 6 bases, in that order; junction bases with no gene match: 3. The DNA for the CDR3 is TGTGCCAGTAGTATCTGGGAGGGGGATACGCAGTATTTT. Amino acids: CASSIWEGDTQYF.

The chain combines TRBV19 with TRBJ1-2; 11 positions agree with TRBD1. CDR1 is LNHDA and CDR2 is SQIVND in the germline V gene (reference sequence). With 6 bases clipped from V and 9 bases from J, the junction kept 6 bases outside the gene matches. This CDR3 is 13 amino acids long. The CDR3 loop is CASRDGQGASYTF. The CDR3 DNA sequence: TGTGCCAGTAGGGATGGACAGGGGGCAAGCTACACCTTC.